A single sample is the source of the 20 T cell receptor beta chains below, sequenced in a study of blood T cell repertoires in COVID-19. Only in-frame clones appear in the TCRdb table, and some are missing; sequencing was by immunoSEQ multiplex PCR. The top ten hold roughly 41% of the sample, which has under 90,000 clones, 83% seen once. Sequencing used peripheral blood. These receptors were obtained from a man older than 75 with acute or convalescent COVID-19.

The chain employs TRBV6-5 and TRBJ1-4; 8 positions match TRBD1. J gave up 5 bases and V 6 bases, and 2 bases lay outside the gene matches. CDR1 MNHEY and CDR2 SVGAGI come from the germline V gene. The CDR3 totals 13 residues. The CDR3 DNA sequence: TGTGCCAGCAGAGGACAGGGAAATGAAAAACTGTTTTTT. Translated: CASRGQGNEKLFF.

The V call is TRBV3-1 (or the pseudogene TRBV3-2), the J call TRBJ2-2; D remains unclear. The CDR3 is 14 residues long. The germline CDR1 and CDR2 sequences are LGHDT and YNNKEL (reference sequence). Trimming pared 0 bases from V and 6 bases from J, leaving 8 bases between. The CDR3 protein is CASSQESGSGELFF. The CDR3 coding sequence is TGTGCCAGCAGCCAAGAATCCGGGTCCGGGGAGCTGTTTTTT.

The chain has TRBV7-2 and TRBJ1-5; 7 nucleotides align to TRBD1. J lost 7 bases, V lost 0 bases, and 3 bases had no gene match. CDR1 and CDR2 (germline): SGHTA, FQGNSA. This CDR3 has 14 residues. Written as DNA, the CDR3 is TGTGCCAGCAGCTTAGCAGGGGGCGAGCAGCCCCAGCATTTT. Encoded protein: CASSLAGGEQPQHF.

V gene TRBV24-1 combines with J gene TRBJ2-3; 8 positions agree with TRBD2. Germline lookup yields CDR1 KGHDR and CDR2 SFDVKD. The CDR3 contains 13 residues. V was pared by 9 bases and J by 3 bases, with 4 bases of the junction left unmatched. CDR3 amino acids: CATGSGGTDTQYF. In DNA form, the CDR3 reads TGTGCCACCGGCAGCGGGGGAACAGATACGCAGTATTTT.

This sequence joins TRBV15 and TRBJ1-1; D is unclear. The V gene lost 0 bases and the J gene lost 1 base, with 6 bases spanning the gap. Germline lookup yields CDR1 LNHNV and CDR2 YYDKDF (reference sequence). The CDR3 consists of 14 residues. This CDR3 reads CATSRDRENTEAFF. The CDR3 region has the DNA TGTGCCACCAGCAGAGATCGAGAGAACACTGAAGCTTTCTTT.

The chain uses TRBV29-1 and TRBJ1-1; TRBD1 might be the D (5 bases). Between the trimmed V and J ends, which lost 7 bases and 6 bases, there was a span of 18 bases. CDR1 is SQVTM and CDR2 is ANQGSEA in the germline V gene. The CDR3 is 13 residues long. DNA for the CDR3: TGCAGCGCAGCAGGGTTCATCGGCGCTGAAGCTTTCTTT. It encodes CSAAGFIGAEAFF. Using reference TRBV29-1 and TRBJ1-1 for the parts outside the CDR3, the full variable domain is SAVISQKPSRDICQRGTSLTIQCQVDSQVTMMFWYRQQPGQSLTLIATANQGSEATYESGFVIDKFPISRPNLTFSTLTVSNMSPEDSSIYLCSAAGFIGAEAFFGQGTRLTVV.

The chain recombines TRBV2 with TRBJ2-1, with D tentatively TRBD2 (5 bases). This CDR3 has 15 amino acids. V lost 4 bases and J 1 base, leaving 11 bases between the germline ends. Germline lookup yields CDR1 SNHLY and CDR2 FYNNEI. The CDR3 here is CASSAGVSSYNEQFF. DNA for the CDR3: TGTGCCAGCAGTGCCGGGGTTAGTTCCTACAATGAGCAGTTCTTC.

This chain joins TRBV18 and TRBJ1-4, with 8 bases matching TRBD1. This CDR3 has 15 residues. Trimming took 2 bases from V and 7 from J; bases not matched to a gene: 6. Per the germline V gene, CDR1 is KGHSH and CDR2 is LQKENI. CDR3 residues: CASSPARDRPEKLFF. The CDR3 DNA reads TGTGCCAGCTCACCAGCTAGGGACAGGCCTGAAAAACTGTTTTTT.

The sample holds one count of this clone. The CDR3 sequence: CATRGDRGSTEAFF. In DNA, the CDR3 is TGTGCCACCAGGGGGGACAGAGGGAGCACTGAAGCTTTCTTT. This chain uses TRBV24-1 with TRBJ1-1; 7 bases map to TRBD1. After removal of 7 bases from V and 4 bases from J, the junction contained 8 bases not matched to a gene. CDR1 and CDR2 from the germline V gene are KGHDR and SFDVKD. This CDR3 is 14 amino acids long.

The CDR3 DNA follows: TGTGCCAGCAGTCCGCAGGCTAGCGTCTCCTACAATGAGCAGTTCTTC. It is translated as CASSPQASVSYNEQFF. V is TRBV7-3 and J is TRBJ2-1, with D possibly TRBD2 on 6 matching bases. The germline gives CDR1 SGHTA, CDR2 FQGTGA. The CDR3 has 16 amino acids. V was cut by 6 bases and J by 0 bases, with 15 bases left in between.

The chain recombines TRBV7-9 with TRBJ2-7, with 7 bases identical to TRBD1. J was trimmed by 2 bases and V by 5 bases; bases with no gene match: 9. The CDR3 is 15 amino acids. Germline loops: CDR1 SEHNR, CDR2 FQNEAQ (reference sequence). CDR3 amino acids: CASSPPGQVAYEQYF. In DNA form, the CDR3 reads TGTGCCAGCAGCCCCCCCGGACAGGTGGCCTACGAGCAGTACTTC. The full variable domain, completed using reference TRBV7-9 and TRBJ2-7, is DTGVSQNPRHKITKRGQNVTFRCDPISEHNRLYWYRQTLGQGPEFLTYFQNEAQLEKSRLLSDRFSAERPKGSFSTLEIQRTEQGDSAMYLCASSPPGQVAYEQYFGPGTRLTVT.

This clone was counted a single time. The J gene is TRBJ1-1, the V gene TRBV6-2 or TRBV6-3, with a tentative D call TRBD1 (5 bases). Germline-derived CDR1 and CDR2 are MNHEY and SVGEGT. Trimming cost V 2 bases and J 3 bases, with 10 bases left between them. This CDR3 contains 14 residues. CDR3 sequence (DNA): TGTGCCAGCAGTTACGGGGCAGGGTACACTGAAGCTTTCTTT. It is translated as CASSYGAGYTEAFF.

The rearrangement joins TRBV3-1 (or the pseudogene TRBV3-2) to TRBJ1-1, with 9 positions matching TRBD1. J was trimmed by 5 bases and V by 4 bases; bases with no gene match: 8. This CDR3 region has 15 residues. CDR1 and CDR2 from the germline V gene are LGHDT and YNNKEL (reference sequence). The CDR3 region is CASSPSDRGRTEAFF. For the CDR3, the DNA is TGTGCCAGCAGCCCGTCCGACAGGGGGAGGACTGAAGCTTTCTTT.

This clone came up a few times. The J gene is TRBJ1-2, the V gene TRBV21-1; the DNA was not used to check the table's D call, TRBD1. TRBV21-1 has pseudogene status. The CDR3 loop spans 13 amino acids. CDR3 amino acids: CASSNREDYGYTF. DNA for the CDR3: TGTGCCAGCAGCAACAGGGAAGACTATGGCTACACCTTC.

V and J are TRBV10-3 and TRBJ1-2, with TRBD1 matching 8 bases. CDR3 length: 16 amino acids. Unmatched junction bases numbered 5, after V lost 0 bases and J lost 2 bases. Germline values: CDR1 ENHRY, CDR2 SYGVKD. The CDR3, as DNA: TGTGCCATCAGTGAGTCTCTTGGGGACAGGAACTATGGCTACACCTTC. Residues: CAISESLGDRNYGYTF.

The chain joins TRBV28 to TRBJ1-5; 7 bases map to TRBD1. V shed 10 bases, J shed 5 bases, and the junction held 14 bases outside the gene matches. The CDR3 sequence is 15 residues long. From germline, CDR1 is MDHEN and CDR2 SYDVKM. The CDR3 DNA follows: TGTGCCACCCTCCTGGTGGGACAGACCTATCAGCCCCAGCATTTT. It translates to CATLLVGQTYQPQHF.

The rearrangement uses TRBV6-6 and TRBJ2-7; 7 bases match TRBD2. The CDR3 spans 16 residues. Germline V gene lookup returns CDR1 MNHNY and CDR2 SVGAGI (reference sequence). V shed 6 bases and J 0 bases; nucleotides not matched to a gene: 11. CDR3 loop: CASSLATRDYSYEQYF. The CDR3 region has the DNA TGTGCCAGCAGCTTGGCTACTAGGGACTACTCCTACGAGCAGTACTTC.

Written as DNA, the CDR3 is TGCGCCAGCAGCCAACAAGTATTACAGGGTAATAATTCACCCCTCCACTTT. Protein sequence: CASSQQVLQGNNSPLHF. This sequence joins TRBV4-3 and TRBJ1-6, with D tentatively TRBD1 (6 bases). The germline gives CDR1 LGHNA, CDR2 YSLEER. V lost 2 bases to trimming and J lost 5 bases, with 16 bases between them. This CDR3 spans 17 amino acids.

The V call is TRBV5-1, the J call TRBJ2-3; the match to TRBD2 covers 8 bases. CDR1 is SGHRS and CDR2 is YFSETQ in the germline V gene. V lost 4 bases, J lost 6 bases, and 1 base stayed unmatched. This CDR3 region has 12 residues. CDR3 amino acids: CASSRGGDTQYF. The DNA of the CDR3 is TGCGCCAGCAGCCGGGGGGGCGATACGCAGTATTTT.

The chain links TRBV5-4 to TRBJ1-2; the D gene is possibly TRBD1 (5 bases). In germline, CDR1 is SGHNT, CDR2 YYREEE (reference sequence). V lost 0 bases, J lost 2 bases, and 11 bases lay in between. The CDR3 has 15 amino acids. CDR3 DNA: TGTGCCAGCAGCTTGGTCAGGGAGGTAAACTATGGCTACACCTTC. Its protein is CASSLVREVNYGYTF.